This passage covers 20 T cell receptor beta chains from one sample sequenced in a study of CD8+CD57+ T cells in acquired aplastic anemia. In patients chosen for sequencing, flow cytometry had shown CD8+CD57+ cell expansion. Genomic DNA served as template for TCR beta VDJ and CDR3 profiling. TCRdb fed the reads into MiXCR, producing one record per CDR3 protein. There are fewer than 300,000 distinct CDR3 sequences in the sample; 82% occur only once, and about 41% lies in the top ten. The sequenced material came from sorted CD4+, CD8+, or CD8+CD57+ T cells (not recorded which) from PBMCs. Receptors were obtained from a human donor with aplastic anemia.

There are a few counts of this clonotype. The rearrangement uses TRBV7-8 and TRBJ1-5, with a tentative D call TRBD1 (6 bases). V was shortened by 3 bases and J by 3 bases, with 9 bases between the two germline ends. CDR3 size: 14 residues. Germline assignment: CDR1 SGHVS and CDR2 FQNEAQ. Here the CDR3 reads CASSFRDTNQPQHF. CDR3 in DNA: TGTGCCAGCAGCTTCCGGGACACCAATCAGCCCCAGCATTTT.

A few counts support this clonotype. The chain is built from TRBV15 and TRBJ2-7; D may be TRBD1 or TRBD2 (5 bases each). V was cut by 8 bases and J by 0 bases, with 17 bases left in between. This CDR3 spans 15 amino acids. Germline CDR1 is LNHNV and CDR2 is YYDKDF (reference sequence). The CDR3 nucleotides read TGTGCCACCGCTCGGGGCCAGGCGAGCTCCTACGAGCAGTACTTC. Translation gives CATARGQASSYEQYF. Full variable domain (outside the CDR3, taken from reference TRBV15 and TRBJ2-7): DAMVIQNPRYQVTQFGKPVTLSCSQTLNHNVMYWYQQKSSQAPKLLFHYYDKDFNNEADTPDNFQSRRPNTSFCFLDIRSPGLGDTAMYLCATARGQASSYEQYFGPGTRLTVT.

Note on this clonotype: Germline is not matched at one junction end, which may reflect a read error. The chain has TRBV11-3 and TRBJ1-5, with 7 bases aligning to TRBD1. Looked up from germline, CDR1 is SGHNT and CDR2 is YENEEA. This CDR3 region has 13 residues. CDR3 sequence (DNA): TGCGCCAGCAGCCTTACAGGGACAGAGCCCCAGCATTTT. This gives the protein CASSLTGTEPQHF.

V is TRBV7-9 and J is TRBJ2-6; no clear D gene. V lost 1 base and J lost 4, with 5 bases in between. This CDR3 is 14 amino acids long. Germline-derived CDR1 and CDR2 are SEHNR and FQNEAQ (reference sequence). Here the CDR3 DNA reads TGTGCCAGCAGCTTAGTACCCGGGGCCAACGTCCTGACTTTC. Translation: CASSLVPGANVLTF.

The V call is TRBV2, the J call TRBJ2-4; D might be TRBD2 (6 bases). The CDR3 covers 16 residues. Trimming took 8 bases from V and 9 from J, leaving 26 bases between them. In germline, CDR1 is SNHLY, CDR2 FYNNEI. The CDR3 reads CASGGRLGLGRIIQYF. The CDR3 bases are TGTGCCAGCGGTGGCCGACTGGGACTGGGCCGAATCATTCAGTACTTC.

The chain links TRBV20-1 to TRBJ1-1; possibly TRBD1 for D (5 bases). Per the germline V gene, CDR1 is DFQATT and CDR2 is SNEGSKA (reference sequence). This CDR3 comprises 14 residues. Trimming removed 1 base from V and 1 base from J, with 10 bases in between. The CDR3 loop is CSARAKTENTEAFF. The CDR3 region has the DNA TGCAGTGCTAGAGCTAAGACAGAGAACACTGAAGCTTTCTTT.

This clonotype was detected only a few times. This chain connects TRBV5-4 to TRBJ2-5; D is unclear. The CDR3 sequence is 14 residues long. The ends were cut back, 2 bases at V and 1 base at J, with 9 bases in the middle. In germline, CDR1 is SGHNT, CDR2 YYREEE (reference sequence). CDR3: CASSFTTSQETQYF. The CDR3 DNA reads TGTGCCAGCAGCTTTACTACCAGCCAAGAGACCCAGTACTTC.

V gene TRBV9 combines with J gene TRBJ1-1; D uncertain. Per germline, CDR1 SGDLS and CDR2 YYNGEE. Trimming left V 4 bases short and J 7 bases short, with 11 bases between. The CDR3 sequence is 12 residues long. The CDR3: CASSRDGDEAFF. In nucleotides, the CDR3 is TGTGCCAGCAGCCGAGACGGGGATGAAGCTTTCTTT.

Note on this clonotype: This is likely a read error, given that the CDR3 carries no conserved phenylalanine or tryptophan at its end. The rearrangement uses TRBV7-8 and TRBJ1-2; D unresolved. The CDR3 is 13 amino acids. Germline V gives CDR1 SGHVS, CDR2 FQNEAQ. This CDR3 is CASSQGRAGGYTL. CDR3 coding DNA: TGCGCCAGCAGCCAAGGGCGTGCAGGTGGATACACCCTC.

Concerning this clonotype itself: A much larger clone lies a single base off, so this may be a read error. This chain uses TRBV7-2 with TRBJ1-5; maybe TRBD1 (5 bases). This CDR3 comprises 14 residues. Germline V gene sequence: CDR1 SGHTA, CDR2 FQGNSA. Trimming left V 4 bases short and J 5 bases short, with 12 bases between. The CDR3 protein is CASSSLGGDQPQHF. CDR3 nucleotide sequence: TGTGCCAGCAGCTCCCTGGGAGGGGATCAGCCCCAGCATTTT.

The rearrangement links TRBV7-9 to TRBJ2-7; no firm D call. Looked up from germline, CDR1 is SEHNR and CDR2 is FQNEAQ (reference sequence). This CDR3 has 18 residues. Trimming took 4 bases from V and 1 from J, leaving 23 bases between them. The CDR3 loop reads CASSWQQDGSVLSYEQYV. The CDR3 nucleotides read TGTGCCAGCAGCTGGCAGCAAGACGGGTCAGTCCTTTCCTACGAGCAGTACGTC.

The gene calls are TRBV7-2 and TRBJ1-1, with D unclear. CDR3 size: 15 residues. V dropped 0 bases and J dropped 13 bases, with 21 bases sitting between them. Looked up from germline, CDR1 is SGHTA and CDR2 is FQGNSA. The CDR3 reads CASSLAGAPDTQDFF. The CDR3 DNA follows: TGTGCCAGCAGCTTAGCGGGAGCACCCGACACGCAGGATTTCTTT. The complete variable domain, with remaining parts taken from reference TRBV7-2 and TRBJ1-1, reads GAGVSQSPSNKVTEKGKDVELRCDPISGHTALYWYRQSLGQGLEFLIYFQGNSAPDKSGLPSDRFSAERTGGSVSTLTIQRTQQEDSAVYLCASSLAGAPDTQDFFGQGTRLTVV.

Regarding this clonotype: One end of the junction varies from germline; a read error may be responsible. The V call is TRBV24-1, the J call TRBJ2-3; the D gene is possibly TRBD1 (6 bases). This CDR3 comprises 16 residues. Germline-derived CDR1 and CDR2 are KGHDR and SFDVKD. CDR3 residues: CASSATGTYATDTQYF. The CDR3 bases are TGTGCCAGCAGCGCCACCGGGACATATGCCACAGATACGCAGTATTTC.

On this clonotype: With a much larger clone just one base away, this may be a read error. The CDR3 reads CASSFERDGTALSYEQYV. For the CDR3, the DNA is TGTGCCAGCAGCTTTGAGAGGGACGGGACAGCCCTTTCCTACGAGCAGTACGTC. This chain links TRBV5-6 with TRBJ2-7; 7 bases map to TRBD1. Unmatched junction bases numbered 15, after V lost 2 bases and J lost 1 base. Germline lookup yields CDR1 SGHDT and CDR2 YYEEEE. The CDR3 covers 18 residues.

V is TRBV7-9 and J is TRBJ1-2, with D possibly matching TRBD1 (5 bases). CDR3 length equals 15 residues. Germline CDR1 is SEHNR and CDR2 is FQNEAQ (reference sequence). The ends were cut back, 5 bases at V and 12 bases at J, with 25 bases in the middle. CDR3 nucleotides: TGTGCCAGCAGCGTTGGAGGCAGCGGGGGGTACGATGACACCTTC. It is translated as CASSVGGSGGYDDTF.

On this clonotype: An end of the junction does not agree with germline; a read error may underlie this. CDR3 region: CASSLNSTQTTEAFF. The CDR3, as DNA: TGTGCCAGCAGCTTAAATAGCACACAGACCACTGAAGCTTTCTTT. The rearrangement joins TRBV5-1 to TRBJ1-1; no clear D gene. Germline V gene sequence: CDR1 SGHRS, CDR2 YFSETQ. The CDR3 contains 15 residues.

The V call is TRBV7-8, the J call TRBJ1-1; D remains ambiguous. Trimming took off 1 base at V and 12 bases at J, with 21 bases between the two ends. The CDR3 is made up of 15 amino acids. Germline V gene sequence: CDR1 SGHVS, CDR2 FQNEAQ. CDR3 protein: CASSLERGGNTQSFF. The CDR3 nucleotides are TGTGCCAGCAGCTTAGAGCGAGGAGGCAACACGCAGTCTTTCTTT.

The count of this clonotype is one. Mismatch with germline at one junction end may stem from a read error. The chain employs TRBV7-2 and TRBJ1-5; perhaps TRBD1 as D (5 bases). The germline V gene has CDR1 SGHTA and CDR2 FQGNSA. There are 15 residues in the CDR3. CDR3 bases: TGTGCCAGCAGCGTAGCGGTCGGGACCGATACGCCCCAGCATTTT. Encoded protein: CASSVAVGTDTPQHF.

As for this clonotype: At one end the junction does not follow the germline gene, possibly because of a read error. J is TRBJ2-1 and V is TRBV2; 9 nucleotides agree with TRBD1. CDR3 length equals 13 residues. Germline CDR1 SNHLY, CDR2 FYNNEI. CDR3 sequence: CASRGQGSHDQHF. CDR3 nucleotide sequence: TGTGCCAGCAGGGGACAGGGAAGCCATGACCAGCACTTC.

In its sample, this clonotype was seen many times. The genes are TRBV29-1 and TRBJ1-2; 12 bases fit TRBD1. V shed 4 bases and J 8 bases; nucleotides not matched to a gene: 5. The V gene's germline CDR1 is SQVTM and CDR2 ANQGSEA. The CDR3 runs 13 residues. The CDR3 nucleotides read TGCAGCGTTGTGGGACAGGGGGCGAAGGGCTACACCTTC. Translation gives CSVVGQGAKGYTF.